This T cell receptor beta chain was identified during a study of metastatic and nonmetastatic thyroid tumors. Study details: Where malignant and benign thyroid patients were concerned, repertoires were compared across blood and tumor or nodule tissue. Overall study findings and caveats: In blood and tumor, TCR beta diversity was reportedly significantly higher in malignant thyroid tumors than in benign nodules.

CDR3 length: 12 residues. Deletions cut 12 bases from V and 9 bases from J, with 17 bases between. In germline, CDR1 is KGHDR, CDR2 SFDVKD. Thyroid surgery was preceded by no treatment in any patient. This clone was found many times. Antigen specificity is unknown. In the source study's methods: The distant-metastasis classifier for papillary thyroid cancer was built from CDR3 differences across clinicopathological groups. TCRdb re-analyzed the PCR reads using MiXCR. TCRdb, rather than the study authors, made the V and J calls. The table lists some 33,000 clones, 15% of them singletons, with under 20% in the top ten.

This chain uses TRBV24-1 with TRBJ1-5; a possible D gene is TRBD1 (5 bases). This clonotype was obtained from a male donor with papillary thyroid cancer or a benign thyroid nodule (not recorded which). Some clones in this sample may be carry-over from other donors' samples. The specimen sequenced was blood. CDR3 amino acids: CAPAGDAGPQHF. CDR3 in DNA: TGTGCCCCCGCTGGGGACGCCGGGCCCCAGCATTTT.